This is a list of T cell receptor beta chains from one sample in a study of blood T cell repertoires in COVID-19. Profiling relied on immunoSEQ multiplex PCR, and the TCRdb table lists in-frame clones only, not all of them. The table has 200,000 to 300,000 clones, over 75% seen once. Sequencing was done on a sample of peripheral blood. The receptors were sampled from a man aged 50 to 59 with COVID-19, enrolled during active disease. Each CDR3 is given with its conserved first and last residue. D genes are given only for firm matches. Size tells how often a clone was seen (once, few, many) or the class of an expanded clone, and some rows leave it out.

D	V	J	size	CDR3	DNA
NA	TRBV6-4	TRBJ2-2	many	CASSASPGTGELFF	TGTGCCAGCAGTGCCTCTCCAGGGACCGGGGAGCTGTTTTTT
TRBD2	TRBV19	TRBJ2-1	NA	CASSIVASGRSYNEQFF	TGTGCCAGTAGTATAGTGGCTAGCGGGCGTTCCTACAATGAGCAGTTCTTC
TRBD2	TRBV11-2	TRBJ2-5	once	CASSLSQTSGGQETQYF	TGTGCCAGCAGCTTAAGCCAGACTAGCGGGGGCCAAGAGACCCAGTACTTC
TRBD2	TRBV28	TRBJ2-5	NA	CASSPNGLASQETQYF	TGTGCCAGCAGTCCAAACGGACTAGCGTCTCAAGAGACCCAGTACTTC
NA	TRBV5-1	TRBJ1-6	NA	CASCARQGSDSPLHF	TGCGCCAGCTGCGCAAGACAAGGCTCTGATTCACCCCTCCACTTT
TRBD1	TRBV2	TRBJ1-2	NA	CASSPDRALYGYTF	TGTGCCAGCAGCCCGGACAGGGCCCTCTATGGCTACACCTTC
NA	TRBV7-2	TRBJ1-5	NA	CASSWRSTGNQPQHF	TGTGCCAGCAGCTGGAGATCAACAGGGAATCAGCCCCAGCATTTT
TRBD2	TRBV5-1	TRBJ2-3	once	CASSRTGGGTTDTQYF	TGCGCCAGCAGCCGGACGGGCGGGGGGACCACAGATACGCAGTATTTT
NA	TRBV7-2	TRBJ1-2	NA	CASSLDLAGRGYYGYTF	TGTGCCAGCAGCTTAGATTTGGCGGGCAGGGGATACTATGGCTACACCTTC
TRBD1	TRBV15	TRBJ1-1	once	CATSRDRGNTEAFF	TGTGCCACCAGCAGGGACAGGGGAAACACTGAAGCTTTCTTT
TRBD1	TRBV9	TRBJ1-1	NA	CASSVEGAKKVFF	TGTGCCAGCAGCGTAGAGGGGGCCAAGAAAGTTTTCTTT
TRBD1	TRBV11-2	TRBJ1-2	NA	CASSAQGSGYTF	TGTGCCAGCAGCGCACAGGGGAGTGGCTACACCTTC
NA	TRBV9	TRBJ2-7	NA	CASSVGNSRGPYEQYF	TGTGCCAGCAGCGTAGGGAATTCCAGGGGACCCTACGAGCAGTACTTC
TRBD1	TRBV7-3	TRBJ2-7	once	CASSKGQFYEQYF	TGTGCCAGCAGCAAGGGACAGTTCTACGAGCAGTACTTC
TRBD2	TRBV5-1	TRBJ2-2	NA	CASSLEASGSGELFF	TGCGCCAGCAGCTTGGAAGCTAGCGGTAGCGGGGAGCTGTTTTTT
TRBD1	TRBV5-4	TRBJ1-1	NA	CASSYSTGGGTEAFF	TGTGCCAGCAGTTATAGTACAGGGGGCGGAACTGAAGCTTTCTTT
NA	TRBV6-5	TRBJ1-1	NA	CASLGTSMNTEAFF	TGTGCCAGCTTAGGGACATCCATGAACACTGAAGCTTTCTTT
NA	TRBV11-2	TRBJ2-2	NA	CASSKGGQTGELFF	TGTGCCAGCAGTAAGGGGGGGCAAACCGGGGAGCTGTTTTTT
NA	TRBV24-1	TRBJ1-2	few	CATSRGQNYGYTF	TGTGCCACTTCACGAGGGCAGAACTATGGCTACACCTTC
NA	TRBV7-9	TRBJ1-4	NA	CASSPLTVATNEKLFF	TGTGCCAGCAGCCCCTTGACAGTTGCAACTAATGAAAAACTGTTTTTT
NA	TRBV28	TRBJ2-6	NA	CASRPGHYSGANVLTF	TGTGCCAGCAGGCCGGGACACTACTCTGGGGCCAACGTCCTGACTTTC
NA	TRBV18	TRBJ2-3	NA	CASSPPSMRGKDTQYF	TGTGCCAGCTCACCACCGTCTATGAGGGGGAAAGATACGCAGTATTTT
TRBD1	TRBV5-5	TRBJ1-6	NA	CASSLSPGGSNSPLHF	TGTGCCAGCAGCTTGTCCCCAGGGGGGTCTAATTCACCCCTCCACTTT
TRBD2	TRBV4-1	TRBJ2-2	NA	CASSQGGRGTGELFF	TGCGCCAGCAGCCAAGGGGGGAGGGGCACCGGGGAGCTGTTTTTT
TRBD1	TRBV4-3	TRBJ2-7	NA	CASSPGQGAYEQYF	TGCGCCAGCAGCCCTGGGCAGGGGGCTTACGAGCAGTACTTC
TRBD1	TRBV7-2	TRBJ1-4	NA	CASSLVGGFATNEKLFF	TGTGCCAGCAGCTTAGTAGGGGGCTTCGCAACTAATGAAAAACTGTTTTTT